These 16 T cell receptor beta chains were sequenced from one sample in a study of blood T cell repertoires in COVID-19. Data came from immunoSEQ multiplex PCR; TCRdb stores just in-frame clones and leaves some out. The repertoire holds approximately 84,000 clones, almost 90% seen once, with roughly 1.5% in the top ten. Specimen: peripheral blood. These receptors all come from a human donor with active COVID-19. The donor label of this sample is uncertain.

The chain uses TRBV7-8 and TRBJ2-7; TRBD1 matches at 7 bases. With 6 bases clipped from V and 4 bases from J, the junction kept 6 bases outside the gene matches. Germline CDR1 is SGHVS and CDR2 is FQNEAQ. The CDR3 sequence is 13 residues long. CDR3: CASSSIRGYEQYF. In DNA form, the CDR3 reads TGTGCCAGCAGTTCCATCAGGGGGTACGAGCAGTACTTC.

The V gene is TRBV18, the J gene TRBJ1-4; D unclear. The CDR3 loop spans 13 amino acids. CDR1 is KGHSH and CDR2 is LQKENI in the germline V gene. Trimming removed 1 base at V and 8 bases at J, with 8 bases between. In DNA, the CDR3 is TGTGCCAGCTCACCACGGCATAACGAAAAACTGTTTTTT. The encoded protein is CASSPRHNEKLFF.

This clone was recorded once. The chain employs TRBV6-5 and TRBJ1-2, with 10 bases identical to TRBD1. The V gene end was trimmed by 4 bases and the J gene end by 7 bases; junction bases not matched to a gene: 6. This CDR3 region has 14 residues. CDR1 is MNHEY and CDR2 is SVGAGI in the germline V gene. The CDR3 sequence: CASSFDRGQSGYTF. The CDR3 DNA sequence: TGTGCCAGCAGTTTCGACAGGGGGCAGTCTGGCTACACCTTC.

The chain has TRBV11-2 and TRBJ2-3; D is unclear. The CDR3 runs to 17 residues. The V end was cut by 1 base, the J end by 1 base, with 15 bases between. CDR1 is SGHAT, CDR2 FQNNGV, per germline. CDR3 sequence reads: CASSLGVLGEGTDTQYF. In DNA, the CDR3 is TGTGCCAGCAGCTTAGGTGTTTTGGGCGAAGGCACAGATACGCAGTATTTT.

The chain carries TRBV7-8 and TRBJ1-2, with D uncertain. The CDR3 has 13 residues. Trimming shortened V by 1 base and J by 8 bases, and 11 bases separated the two germline ends. Germline V gene data show CDR1 as SGHVS and CDR2 as FQNEAQ. This CDR3 reads CASSLGGGLGYTF. Written as DNA, the CDR3 is TGTGCCAGCAGCTTAGGGGGAGGGCTAGGCTACACCTTC.

J is TRBJ2-3 and V is TRBV19; no reliable D call. Germline CDR1 and CDR2: LNHDA and SQIVND (reference sequence). The V gene lost 5 bases and the J gene lost 0 bases, with 9 bases spanning the gap. This CDR3 comprises 14 residues. CDR3 DNA sequence: TGTGCCAGTAGTGTTGTATCCAGCACAGATACGCAGTATTTT. Its translation is CASSVVSSTDTQYF.

The chain joins TRBV11-2 to TRBJ2-2; maybe TRBD2 (5 bases). With 5 bases removed from V and 3 bases from J, the gap between germline ends came to 19 bases. The germline gives CDR1 SGHAT, CDR2 FQNNGV. This CDR3 has 17 amino acids. The CDR3 DNA follows: TGTGCCAGCAGCCGTGTAGTTCCGGGGAGCTACACCGGGGAGCTGTTTTTT. Protein: CASSRVVPGSYTGELFF. Full variable domain (outside the CDR3, taken from reference TRBV11-2 and TRBJ2-2): EAGVAQSPRYKIIEKRQSVAFWCNPISGHATLYWYQQILGQGPKLLIQFQNNGVVDDSQLPKDRFSAERLKGVDSTLKIQPAKLEDSAVYLCASSRVVPGSYTGELFFGEGSRLTVL.

A few counts support this clone. The chain combines TRBV5-1 with TRBJ1-4; D unclear. Per germline, CDR1 SGHRS and CDR2 YFSETQ. Trimming cost V 1 base and J 2 bases, with 3 bases left between them. The CDR3 is made up of 13 amino acids. CDR3 in amino acids: CASSLQTNEKLFF. The DNA for the CDR3 is TGCGCCAGCAGCTTGCAGACTAATGAAAAACTGTTTTTT.

The chain carries TRBV25-1 and TRBJ2-1; D possibly corresponds to TRBD1 (6 bases). Trimming pared 8 bases from V and 8 bases from J, leaving 10 bases between. Germline lookup yields CDR1 MGHDK and CDR2 SYGVNS. The CDR3 covers 11 residues. The CDR3 nucleotides are TGTGCCAGCGGCAGGGGTCATGAGCAGTTCTTC. Protein product: CASGRGHEQFF.

This chain connects TRBV7-9 to TRBJ2-3; 11 bases match TRBD2. This CDR3 spans 18 amino acids. CDR1 and CDR2 from the germline V gene are SEHNR and FQNEAQ (reference sequence). With V trimmed by 5 bases and J by 2 bases, 12 bases remained unmatched. DNA of the CDR3: TGTGCCAGCAGCCGTGATAGCGGGGGGGCCATTCCCACAGATACGCAGTATTTT. Its protein is CASSRDSGGAIPTDTQYF.

Written as DNA, the CDR3 is TGTGCCAGCAGTGAAAGTTGGCCCAGACTTGAAGCTTTCTTT. Protein product: CASSESWPRLEAFF. The rearrangement uses TRBV6-1 and TRBJ1-1; D unresolved. Trimming took 2 bases from V and 7 from J, leaving 14 bases between them. This CDR3 comprises 14 residues. The germline CDR1 and CDR2 sequences are MNHNS and SASEGT.

CDR3 region: CASFQKPASGARSYEQFF. CDR3 nucleotide sequence: TGTGCCAGCTTCCAAAAGCCCGCTTCAGGGGCCCGTTCCTATGAGCAGTTCTTC. V is TRBV7-8 and J is TRBJ2-1, with D tentatively TRBD1 (6 bases). Germline V gene sequence: CDR1 SGHVS, CDR2 FQNEAQ. The CDR3 has 18 residues. Trimming left V 8 bases short and J 8 bases short, with 31 bases between.

The rearrangement uses TRBV28 and TRBJ1-4, with 7 bases matching TRBD1. Germline loops: CDR1 MDHEN, CDR2 SYDVKM. This CDR3 has 14 residues. V shed 6 bases, J shed 4 bases, and the junction held 5 bases outside the gene matches. CDR3 sequence: CASSPGGINEKLFF. The CDR3, as DNA: TGTGCCAGCAGCCCAGGGGGGATTAATGAAAAACTGTTTTTT. Drawing the rest from reference TRBV28 and TRBJ1-4, the complete variable domain is DVKVTQSSRYLVKRTGEKVFLECVQDMDHENMFWYRQDPGLGLRLIYFSYDVKMKEKGDIPEGYSVSREKKERFSLILESASTNQTSMYLCASSPGGINEKLFFGSGTQLSVL.

This chain uses TRBV27 with TRBJ2-5; TRBD1 matches at 9 bases. Germline loops: CDR1 MNHEY, CDR2 SMNVEV (reference sequence). After removal of 5 bases from V and 2 bases from J, the junction contained 6 bases not matched to a gene. This CDR3 spans 15 amino acids. CDR3: CASSTGTGSQETQYF. CDR3 nucleotides: TGTGCCAGCAGTACCGGGACAGGGTCACAAGAGACCCAGTACTTC.

Written as DNA, the CDR3 is TGTGCCAGTAGTCCCAGTAGCGGGGGGGCGATTTATAATGAGCAGTTCTTC. Residues: CASSPSSGGAIYNEQFF. The chain links TRBV19 to TRBJ2-1; 11 nucleotides agree with TRBD2. V trimming: 5 bases; J trimming: 7 bases; junction bases outside the gene matches: 13. Germline CDR1 reads LNHDA; CDR2 reads SQIVND (reference sequence). The CDR3 consists of 17 residues.

The J gene is TRBJ1-4, the V gene TRBV30; D is unresolved. Germline V CDR1 and CDR2: GTSNPN, SVGIG (reference sequence). The ends were cut back, 3 bases at V and 8 bases at J, with 13 bases in the middle. This CDR3 region has 13 residues. The CDR3 sequence: CAWSGDIREKLFF. CDR3 nucleotides: TGTGCCTGGAGCGGGGATATTCGGGAAAAACTGTTTTTT.